This T cell receptor (beta chain) was sequenced in a study of T cell responses to AZD1222 COVID-19 vaccine. CDR3 length: 18 residues. The germline CDR1 and CDR2 sequences are LNHDA and SQIVND (reference sequence). With 6 bases removed from V and 6 bases from J, the gap between germline ends came to 26 bases. With regard to this clone: The antigen is unknown.

Study findings and constraints: Donors in the cohort were predominantly white British and more often female, and clonal diversity was possibly underestimated. Nearly half of spike-specific TCRs reportedly target unmutated variant regions.

Profiled with immunoSEQ multiplex PCR; TCRdb holds only in-frame clones, not every one. The table lists roughly 100,000 clones, over 85% of them singletons. The J gene is TRBJ2-2, the V gene TRBV19, with a possible D match to TRBD1 (7 bases). Here the sequenced sample was peripheral blood, taken on day 0 of AZD1222 vaccination. This receptor was obtained from an adult in good health. The CDR3 here is CASRYRGPRREMPGELFF. DNA of the CDR3: TGTGCCAGTAGGTACAGGGGCCCTAGGCGGGAAATGCCCGGGGAGCTGTTTTTT.